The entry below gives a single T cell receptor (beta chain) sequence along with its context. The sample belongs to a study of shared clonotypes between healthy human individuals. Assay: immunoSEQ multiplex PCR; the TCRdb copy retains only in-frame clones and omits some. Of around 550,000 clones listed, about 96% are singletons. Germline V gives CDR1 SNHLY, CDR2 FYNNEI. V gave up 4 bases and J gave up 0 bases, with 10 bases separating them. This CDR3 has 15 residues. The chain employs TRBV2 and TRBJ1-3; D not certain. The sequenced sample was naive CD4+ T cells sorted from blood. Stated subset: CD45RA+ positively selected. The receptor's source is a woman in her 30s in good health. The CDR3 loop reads CASSVDLFSGNTIYF. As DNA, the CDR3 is TGTGCCAGCAGTGTAGACCTATTCTCTGGAAACACCATATATTTT.